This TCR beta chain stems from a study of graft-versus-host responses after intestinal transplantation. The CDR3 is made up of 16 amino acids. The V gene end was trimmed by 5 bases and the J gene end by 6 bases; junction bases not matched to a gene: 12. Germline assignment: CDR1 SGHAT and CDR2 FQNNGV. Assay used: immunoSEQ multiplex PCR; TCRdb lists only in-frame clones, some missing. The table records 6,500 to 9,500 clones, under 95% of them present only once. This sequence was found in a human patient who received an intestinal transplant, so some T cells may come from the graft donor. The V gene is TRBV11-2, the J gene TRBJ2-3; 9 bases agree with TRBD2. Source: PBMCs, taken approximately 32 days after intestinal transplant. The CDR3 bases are TGTGCCAGCAGCCCCAGGGGCGGGGGGGCCAGGGATACGCAGTATTTT. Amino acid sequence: CASSPRGGGARDTQYF.